Below, 32 T cell receptor beta chains from the same sample are listed, as sequenced in a study of blood T cell repertoires in COVID-19. Sequencing used immunoSEQ multiplex PCR; TCRdb keeps in-frame clones, though not all of them. The sample lists about 160,000 clones; 79% were seen once. The specimen sequenced was peripheral blood. The receptors here all came from a woman aged 60-70 years with COVID-19, enrolled during active disease.

Here the CDR3 reads CASSLRQFNLNEQFF. The CDR3 nucleotides are TGTGCCAGCAGTTTAAGACAGTTCAATCTCAATGAGCAGTTCTTC. The gene calls are TRBV27 and TRBJ2-1, with D perhaps matching TRBD1 (5 bases). The V and J ends lost 2 bases and 6 bases respectively, with 14 bases between them. The CDR3 is 15 amino acids. Germline assignment: CDR1 MNHEY and CDR2 SMNVEV (reference sequence).

DNA for the CDR3: TGTGCCAGCAGTTTATCGGGGGGATCGGGGAGCGAGCAGTACTTC. It encodes CASSLSGGSGSEQYF. The rearrangement uses TRBV27 and TRBJ2-7; the D gene is possibly TRBD2 (6 bases). The CDR3 is 15 residues long. Germline CDR1 is MNHEY and CDR2 is SMNVEV (reference sequence). V gave up 0 bases and J gave up 6 bases, with 15 bases separating them.

V gene TRBV5-5 combines with J gene TRBJ1-4; D gene unclear. V gave up 1 base and J gave up 8 bases, with 9 bases separating them. The CDR3 covers 13 residues. The germline CDR1 and CDR2 sequences are SGHKS and YYEKEE (reference sequence). As DNA, the CDR3 is TGTGCCAGCAGCTTGTACAGAACGGAAAAACTGTTTTTT. Encoded protein: CASSLYRTEKLFF. Full variable domain (outside the CDR3, taken from reference TRBV5-5 and TRBJ1-4): DAGVTQSPTHLIKTRGQQVTLRCSPISGHKSVSWYQQVLGQGPQFIFQYYEKEERGRGNFPDRFSARQFPNYSSELNVNALLLGDSALYLCASSLYRTEKLFFGSGTQLSVL.

This chain connects TRBV6-2 or TRBV6-3 to TRBJ2-1; no reliable D call. The CDR3 contains 16 residues. In germline, CDR1 is MNHEY, CDR2 SVGEGT. V lost 6 bases and J 0 bases, leaving 15 bases between the germline ends. The CDR3 DNA reads TGTGCCAGCAGCCCCGGAGCGCCCCACTCCTACAATGAGCAGTTCTTC. As protein: CASSPGAPHSYNEQFF.

This CDR3 reads CASSLGPGSYEQYF. CDR3 DNA sequence: TGCGCCAGCAGCTTGGGGCCGGGTTCCTACGAGCAGTACTTC. The chain combines TRBV5-1 with TRBJ2-7, with D hard to call. There are 14 residues in the CDR3. V was shortened by 0 bases and J by 1 base, with 8 bases between the two germline ends. Germline CDR1 and CDR2: SGHRS and YFSETQ.

The V and J genes are TRBV3-1 (or the pseudogene TRBV3-2) and TRBJ1-3; 7 bases fit TRBD1. The CDR3 consists of 14 residues. Germline V gene data show CDR1 as LGHDT and CDR2 as YNNKEL (reference sequence). The J segment lost 5 bases and the V segment lost 3 bases, leaving 4 bases of the junction unmatched. The CDR3 DNA reads TGTGCCAGCAGCCAGCAGGGACAGAGAAACACCATATATTTT. Protein product: CASSQQGQRNTIYF.

V and J are TRBV6-2 or TRBV6-3 and TRBJ1-1, with TRBD1 matching 8 bases. The V gene end was trimmed by 1 base and the J gene end by 4 bases; junction bases not matched to a gene: 5. The germline gives CDR1 MNHEY, CDR2 SVGEGT. The CDR3 contains 15 residues. The CDR3 DNA reads as TGTGCCAGCAGTTACTATTCTGACAGGGGCACTGAAGCTTTCTTT. This gives the protein CASSYYSDRGTEAFF.

The chain joins TRBV18 to TRBJ2-2, with TRBD2 as a possible D gene (6 bases). This CDR3 comprises 16 residues. Germline V CDR1 and CDR2: KGHSH, LQKENI. Trimming took 3 bases from V and 0 from J, leaving 11 bases between them. The CDR3 here is CASSPGGPTNTGELFF. The DNA for the CDR3 is TGTGCCAGCTCACCCGGGGGTCCTACGAACACCGGGGAGCTGTTTTTT.

This clone was observed a few times. The chain combines TRBV7-9 with TRBJ1-1; 8 bases match TRBD1. Germline V gene lookup returns CDR1 SEHNR and CDR2 FQNEAQ (reference sequence). The length of the CDR3 is 16 residues. After removal of 4 bases from V and 6 bases from J, the junction contained 13 bases not matched to a gene. The CDR3 here is CASSSVFGTGVPEAFF. CDR3 DNA sequence: TGTGCCAGCAGCTCTGTTTTCGGGACAGGAGTACCTGAAGCTTTCTTT. Using reference TRBV7-9 and TRBJ1-1 for the parts outside the CDR3, the full variable domain is DTGVSQNPRHKITKRGQNVTFRCDPISEHNRLYWYRQTLGQGPEFLTYFQNEAQLEKSRLLSDRFSAERPKGSFSTLEIQRTEQGDSAMYLCASSSVFGTGVPEAFFGQGTRLTVV.

This clone appeared a single time. V and J are TRBV6-5 and TRBJ1-2, with D perhaps matching TRBD1 (5 bases). Germline-derived CDR1 and CDR2 are MNHEY and SVGAGI. Trimming removed 2 bases from V and 8 bases from J, with 12 bases in between. The CDR3 is 13 amino acids. The CDR3 protein is CASSYVSGEGYTF. The CDR3 DNA is TGTGCCAGCAGTTACGTGTCGGGGGAGGGCTACACCTTC.

The chain has TRBV19 and TRBJ1-1; D remains unclear. Deletions cut 6 bases from V and 0 bases from J, with 23 bases between. This CDR3 has 18 amino acids. Germline-derived CDR1 and CDR2 are LNHDA and SQIVND (reference sequence). In DNA, the CDR3 is TGTGCCAGTAGGAAACATGCCGGGATGCAGATTCTGAACACTGAAGCTTTCTTT. Amino acids: CASRKHAGMQILNTEAFF.

The V call is TRBV5-5, the J call TRBJ1-4, with D perhaps matching TRBD1 (6 bases). Trimming left V 2 bases short and J 7 bases short, with 15 bases between. Looked up from germline, CDR1 is SGHKS and CDR2 is YYEKEE (reference sequence). This CDR3 contains 15 residues. CDR3: CASSFWGGEVEKLFF. For the CDR3, the DNA is TGTGCCAGCAGCTTTTGGGGGGGCGAGGTTGAAAAACTGTTTTTT. Based on the CDR3 plus reference TRBV5-5 and TRBJ1-4, the full variable domain is DAGVTQSPTHLIKTRGQQVTLRCSPISGHKSVSWYQQVLGQGPQFIFQYYEKEERGRGNFPDRFSARQFPNYSSELNVNALLLGDSALYLCASSFWGGEVEKLFFGSGTQLSVL.

The genes are TRBV5-5 and TRBJ2-3; TRBD2 matches at 7 bases. Trimming removed 2 bases from V and 2 bases from J; junction bases left unmatched: 5. The CDR3 is made up of 15 amino acids. CDR1 and CDR2 from the germline V gene are SGHKS and YYEKEE (reference sequence). The CDR3 loop reads CASSLTLAATDTQYF. CDR3 DNA: TGTGCCAGCAGCTTAACCCTAGCGGCCACAGATACGCAGTATTTT.

The chain recombines TRBV6-1 with TRBJ2-7; 7 positions agree with TRBD2. This CDR3 has 14 amino acids. The junction had 4 bases not matched to a gene; V was cut back by 3 bases and J by 2 bases. From germline, CDR1 is MNHNS and CDR2 SASEGT. The CDR3 loop reads CASSDGGRTYEQYF. The CDR3 nucleotides read TGTGCCAGCAGTGACGGCGGGAGAACCTACGAGCAGTACTTC.

This clone appeared a few times. The chain joins TRBV30 to TRBJ1-5; TRBD1 agrees at 7 bases. J gave up 4 bases and V 2 bases, and 5 bases lay outside the gene matches. The germline CDR1 and CDR2 sequences are GTSNPN and SVGIG (reference sequence). This CDR3 spans 14 amino acids. CDR3 sequence reads: CAWSMGQINQPQHF. CDR3 nucleotides: TGTGCCTGGAGTATGGGACAGATTAATCAGCCCCAGCATTTT.

J is TRBJ1-4 and V is TRBV6-6, with 7 bases identical to TRBD1. This CDR3 has 11 amino acids. Germline lookup yields CDR1 MNHNY and CDR2 SVGAGI (reference sequence). V dropped 6 bases and J dropped 13; count of bases not matched to a gene: 5. The CDR3 bases are TGTGCCAGCAGCAGGGGGGAACTACTGTTTTTT. Amino acids: CASSRGELLFF.

The chain recombines TRBV25-1 with TRBJ1-4, with D perhaps matching TRBD1 (5 bases). Deletions cut 8 bases from V and 0 bases from J, with 13 bases between. The CDR3 is 15 amino acids. Per the germline V gene, CDR1 is MGHDK and CDR2 is SYGVNS. DNA for the CDR3: TGTGCCAGCCAGCCCCGACAGCCAACTAATGAAAAACTGTTTTTT. Protein: CASQPRQPTNEKLFF. Drawing the rest from reference TRBV25-1 and TRBJ1-4, the complete variable domain is EADIYQTPRYLVIGTGKKITLECSQTMGHDKMYWYQQDPGMELHLIHYSYGVNSTEKGDLSSESTVSRIRTEHFPLTLESARPSHTSQYLCASQPRQPTNEKLFFGSGTQLSVL.

This clone turned up a few times. The V call is TRBV7-9, the J call TRBJ1-2; the match to TRBD1 covers 11 bases. This CDR3 is built from 12 residues. Germline-derived CDR1 and CDR2 are SEHNR and FQNEAQ (reference sequence). The V and J ends lost 7 bases and 14 bases, in that order; junction bases with no gene match: 9. This chain's CDR3 is CASNVGQGGATF. The CDR3 bases are TGTGCCAGCAATGTGGGACAGGGGGGCGCTACCTTC.

V and J are TRBV18 and TRBJ2-2; 11 nucleotides align to TRBD2. CDR1 is KGHSH and CDR2 is LQKENI in the germline V gene. After removal of 3 bases from V and 4 bases from J, the junction contained 10 bases not matched to a gene. This CDR3 has 18 amino acids. The CDR3 DNA sequence: TGTGCCAGCTCACCTGTAAGGACTAGCGGGCGACTCACCGGGGAGCTGTTTTTT. It is translated as CASSPVRTSGRLTGELFF.

Ten or more counts support this clone. CDR3 DNA: TGTGCCAGCAGTTTAGGACTAGCGGGAGTTCATGAGCAGTTCTTC. It codes for CASSLGLAGVHEQFF. V gene TRBV28 combines with J gene TRBJ2-1; TRBD2 agrees at 13 bases. Per germline, CDR1 MDHEN and CDR2 SYDVKM. J gave up 8 bases and V 2 bases, and 3 bases lay outside the gene matches. The CDR3 consists of 15 residues.

This chain links TRBV14 with TRBJ2-5; TRBD2 matches 7 bases. Per the germline V gene, CDR1 is SGHDN and CDR2 is FVKESK. This CDR3 region has 15 residues. Trimming took 5 bases from V and 5 from J; bases not matched to a gene: 11. The CDR3 region is CASSGTRGEGETQYF. CDR3 in DNA: TGTGCCAGCAGCGGCACGCGAGGGGAGGGTGAGACCCAGTACTTC.

V gene TRBV19 combines with J gene TRBJ2-7, with D unclear. Germline CDR1 reads LNHDA; CDR2 reads SQIVND (reference sequence). V shed 1 base and J shed 3 bases, with 7 bases lying between them. CDR3 length: 13 residues. CDR3 amino acids: CASSIGLVYEQYF. In nucleotides, the CDR3 is TGTGCCAGTAGTATAGGACTCGTCTACGAGCAGTACTTC.

This rearrangement joins TRBV4-2 to TRBJ2-5; the D gene is possibly TRBD2 (6 bases). Germline V gives CDR1 LGHNA, CDR2 YNFKEQ. The CDR3 covers 15 residues. V dropped 4 bases and J dropped 2 bases, with 14 bases sitting between them. The CDR3 DNA is TGTGCCAGCAGCCGGGGTGGGGCGGGGCAAGAGACCCAGTACTTC. Its protein is CASSRGGAGQETQYF.

A remark on this clone: Other DNA variants within this sample encode the same CDR3. The rearrangement joins TRBV3-1 (or the pseudogene TRBV3-2) to TRBJ1-6; 7 bases fit TRBD1. Germline V lookup: CDR1 LGHDT, CDR2 YNNKEL (reference sequence). V lost 3 bases, J lost 10 bases, and 3 bases stayed unmatched. The CDR3 covers 13 residues. The CDR3 protein is CASSQNRGSPLHF. CDR3 in DNA: TGTGCCAGCAGCCAGAACAGGGGATCACCCCTCCACTTT.

In its sample, this clone was seen a few times. This chain joins TRBV15 and TRBJ1-5; possible D gene TRBD1, 5 bases. Germline V gives CDR1 LNHNV, CDR2 YYDKDF (reference sequence). Deletions cut 0 bases from V and 8 bases from J, with 14 bases between. CDR3 length: 15 amino acids. The DNA of the CDR3 is TGTGCCACCAGCAGAGATCGGGGACTAGGCGAGCCCCAGCATTTT. Protein product: CATSRDRGLGEPQHF.

This chain links TRBV7-3 with TRBJ2-2, with 8 nucleotides matching TRBD1. Per the germline V gene, CDR1 is SGHTA and CDR2 is FQGTGA. This CDR3 comprises 13 residues. After removal of 4 bases from V and 15 bases from J, the junction contained 10 bases not matched to a gene. The CDR3 bases are TGTGCCAGCAGCTCAAACATCGGGACAGGCTTGTTTTTT. Its protein is CASSSNIGTGLFF.

On this clone: Other DNA sequences from this sample encode an identical CDR3 as well. CDR3 DNA: TGTGCCAGCAGCAGGGACAGAGACTATGGCTACACCTTC. Its translation is CASSRDRDYGYTF. V and J are TRBV6-6 and TRBJ1-2; 7 bases map to TRBD1. J was trimmed by 3 bases and V by 6 bases; bases with no gene match: 4. Germline loops: CDR1 MNHNY, CDR2 SVGAGI (reference sequence). The CDR3 sequence is 13 residues long.

This rearrangement joins TRBV27 to TRBJ1-6; TRBD1 aligns across 11 bases. Germline lookup yields CDR1 MNHEY and CDR2 SMNVEV (reference sequence). The CDR3 consists of 15 residues. The trim removed 6 bases at V and 7 bases at J, leaving 5 bases unmatched. The CDR3 protein is CASSRGDRGNSPLHF. The CDR3 DNA reads as TGTGCCAGCAGCCGGGGGGACAGGGGGAATTCACCCCTCCACTTT.

This clone showed up just once. The chain couples TRBV11-1 to TRBJ2-3; 8 bases map to TRBD1. With 3 bases clipped from V and 3 bases from J, the junction kept 5 bases outside the gene matches. CDR1 is SGHAT, CDR2 FQDESV, per germline (reference sequence). The CDR3 spans 15 residues. The CDR3: CASSLRTGWTDTQYF. The CDR3 DNA reads TGTGCCAGCAGCTTGAGGACAGGGTGGACAGATACGCAGTATTTT. Drawing the rest from reference TRBV11-1 and TRBJ2-3, the complete variable domain is EAEVAQSPRYKITEKSQAVAFWCDPISGHATLYWYRQILGQGPELLVQFQDESVVDDSQLPKDRFSAERLKGVDSTLKIQPAELGDSAMYLCASSLRTGWTDTQYFGPGTRLTVL.

The chain employs TRBV6-5 and TRBJ1-1, with a weak D call TRBD1 (6 bases). Deletions cut 2 bases from V and 4 bases from J, with 11 bases between. The CDR3 sequence is 14 residues long. CDR1 MNHEY and CDR2 SVGAGI come from the germline V gene. CDR3 coding DNA: TGTGCCAGCAGTTACCCAGGGGCGGGCACTGAAGCTTTCTTT. This sequence encodes CASSYPGAGTEAFF.

In its sample, this clone was seen a few times. CDR3 amino acids: CASSLGTAYEQYF. In DNA, the CDR3 is TGTGCCAGCAGCTTAGGGACTGCCTACGAGCAGTACTTC. V usage is TRBV7-2 and J usage is TRBJ2-7; tentatively, D is TRBD2 (5 bases). The CDR3 runs to 13 residues. V was pared by 1 base and J by 2 bases, with 6 bases between. The germline V gene encodes CDR1 SGHTA and CDR2 FQGNSA. Combining the CDR3 with reference TRBV7-2 and TRBJ2-7 gives the whole variable domain GAGVSQSPSNKVTEKGKDVELRCDPISGHTALYWYRQSLGQGLEFLIYFQGNSAPDKSGLPSDRFSAERTGGSVSTLTIQRTQQEDSAVYLCASSLGTAYEQYFGPGTRLTVT.

The rearrangement joins TRBV19 to TRBJ2-2; 9 positions match TRBD1. J was trimmed by 4 bases and V by 7 bases; bases with no gene match: 10. The CDR3 is made up of 16 amino acids. The V gene's germline CDR1 is LNHDA and CDR2 SQIVND (reference sequence). The CDR3 sequence: CASTPRGQGLTGELFF. For the CDR3, the DNA is TGTGCCAGTACCCCCAGGGGACAGGGCCTCACCGGGGAGCTGTTTTTT.